The sequence of this T cell receptor beta chain was determined in a study of cytomegalovirus exposure and HLA in healthy donors. The germline CDR1 and CDR2 sequences are WNHNN and SYGVQD (reference sequence). This CDR3 has 12 residues. J gave up 8 bases and V 8 bases, and 6 bases lay outside the gene matches. The PCR contained 60 Vbeta and 13 Jbeta primers. The method was immunoSEQ multiplex PCR; TCRdb's version includes in-frame clones alone and lacks a portion of them. The sample holds 120,000 or so clones; roughly four fifths are singletons and the top ten take 1.8%. This TCR was recovered from a man younger than 30 in good health and CMV-seronegative. Material: PBMCs. The chain joins TRBV10-1 to TRBJ2-4; 7 bases map to TRBD1. The CDR3 protein is CASPHRGYIQYF. The DNA for the CDR3 is TGCGCCAGCCCACACAGGGGATACATTCAGTACTTC.